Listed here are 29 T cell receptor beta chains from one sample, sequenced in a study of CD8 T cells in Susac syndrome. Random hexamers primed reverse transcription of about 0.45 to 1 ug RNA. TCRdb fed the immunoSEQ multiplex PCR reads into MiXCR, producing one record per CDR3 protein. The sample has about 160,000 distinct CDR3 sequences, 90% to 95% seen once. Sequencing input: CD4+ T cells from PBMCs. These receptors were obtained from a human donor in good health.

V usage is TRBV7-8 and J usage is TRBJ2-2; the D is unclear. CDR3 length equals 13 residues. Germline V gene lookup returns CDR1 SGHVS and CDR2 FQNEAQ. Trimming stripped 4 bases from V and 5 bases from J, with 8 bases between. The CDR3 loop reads CASSSYATGELFF. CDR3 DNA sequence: TGTGCCAGCAGCTCGTACGCGACCGGGGAGCTGTTTTTT. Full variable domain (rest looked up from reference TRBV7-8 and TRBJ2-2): GAGVSQSPRYKVAKRGQDVALRCDPISGHVSLFWYQQALGQGPEFLTYFQNEAQLDKSGLPSDRFFAERPEGSVSTLKIQRTQQEDSAVYLCASSSYATGELFFGEGSRLTVL.

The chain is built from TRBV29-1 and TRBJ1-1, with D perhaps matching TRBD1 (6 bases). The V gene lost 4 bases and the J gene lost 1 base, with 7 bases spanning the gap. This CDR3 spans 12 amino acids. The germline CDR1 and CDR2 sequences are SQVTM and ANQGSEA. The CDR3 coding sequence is TGCAGCGTTGGGGGACAGAACACTGAAGCTTTCTTT. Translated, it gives CSVGGQNTEAFF.

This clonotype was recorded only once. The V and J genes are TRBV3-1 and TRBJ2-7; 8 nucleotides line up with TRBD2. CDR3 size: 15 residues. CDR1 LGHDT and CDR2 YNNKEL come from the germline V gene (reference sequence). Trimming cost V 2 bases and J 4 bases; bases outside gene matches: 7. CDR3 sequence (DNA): TGTGCCAGCAGCCAAAGCGGGGGTAAGCGGTACGAGCAGTACTTC. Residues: CASSQSGGKRYEQYF.

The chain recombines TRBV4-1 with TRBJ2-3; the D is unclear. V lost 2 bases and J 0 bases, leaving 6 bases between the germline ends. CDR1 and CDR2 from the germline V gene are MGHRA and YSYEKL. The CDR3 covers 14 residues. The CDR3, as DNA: TGCGCCAGCAGCCAATGGCCCAGCACAGATACGCAGTATTTT. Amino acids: CASSQWPSTDTQYF.

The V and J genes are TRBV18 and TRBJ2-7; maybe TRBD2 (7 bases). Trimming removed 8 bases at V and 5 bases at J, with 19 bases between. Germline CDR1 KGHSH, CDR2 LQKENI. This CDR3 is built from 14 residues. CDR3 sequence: CASHDSGGQDEQYF. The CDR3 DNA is TGTGCCAGCCACGACTCCGGGGGGCAGGACGAGCAGTACTTC.

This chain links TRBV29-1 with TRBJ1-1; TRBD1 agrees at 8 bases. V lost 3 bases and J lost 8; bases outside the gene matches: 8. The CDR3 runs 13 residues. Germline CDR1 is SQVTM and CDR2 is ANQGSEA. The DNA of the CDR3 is TGCAGCGTTGATACTCGACAGGGGCAGGAAGCTTTCTTT. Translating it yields CSVDTRQGQEAFF. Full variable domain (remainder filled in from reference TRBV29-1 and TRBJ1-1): SAVISQKPSRDICQRGTSLTIQCQVDSQVTMMFWYRQQPGQSLTLIATANQGSEATYESGFVIDKFPISRPNLTFSTLTVSNMSPEDSSIYLCSVDTRQGQEAFFGQGTRLTVV.

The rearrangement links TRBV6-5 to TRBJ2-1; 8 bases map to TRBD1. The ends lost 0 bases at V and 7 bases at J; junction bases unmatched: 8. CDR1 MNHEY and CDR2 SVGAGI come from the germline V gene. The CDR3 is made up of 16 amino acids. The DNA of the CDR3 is TGTGCCAGCAGTTACTCCGTCCAGGGGGCTGCGAATGAGCAGTTCTTC. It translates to CASSYSVQGAANEQFF.

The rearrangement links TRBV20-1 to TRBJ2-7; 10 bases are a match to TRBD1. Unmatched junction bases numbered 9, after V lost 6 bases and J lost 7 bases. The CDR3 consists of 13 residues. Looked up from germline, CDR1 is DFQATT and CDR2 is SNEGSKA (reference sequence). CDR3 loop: CSAWGQGLGEQYF. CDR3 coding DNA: TGCAGTGCCTGGGGACAGGGGCTAGGGGAGCAGTACTTC.

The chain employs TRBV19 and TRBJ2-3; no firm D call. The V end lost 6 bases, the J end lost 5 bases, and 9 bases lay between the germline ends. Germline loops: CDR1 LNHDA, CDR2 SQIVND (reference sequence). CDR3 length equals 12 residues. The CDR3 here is CASRSLGDTQYF. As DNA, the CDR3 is TGTGCCAGTAGAAGCTTGGGAGATACGCAGTATTTT.

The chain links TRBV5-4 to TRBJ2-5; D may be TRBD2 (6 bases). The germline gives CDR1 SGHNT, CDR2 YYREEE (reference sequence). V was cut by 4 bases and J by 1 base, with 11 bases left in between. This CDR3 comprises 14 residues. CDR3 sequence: CASSDGGTQETQYF. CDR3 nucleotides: TGTGCCAGCAGCGATGGGGGGACCCAAGAGACCCAGTACTTC.

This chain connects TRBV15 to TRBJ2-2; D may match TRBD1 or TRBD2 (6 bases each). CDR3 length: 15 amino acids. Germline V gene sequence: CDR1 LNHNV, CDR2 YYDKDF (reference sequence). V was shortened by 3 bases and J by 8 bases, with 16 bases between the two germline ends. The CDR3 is CATSSLPRGGGELFF. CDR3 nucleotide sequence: TGTGCCACCAGCAGCCTCCCCAGGGGAGGTGGGGAGCTGTTTTTT.

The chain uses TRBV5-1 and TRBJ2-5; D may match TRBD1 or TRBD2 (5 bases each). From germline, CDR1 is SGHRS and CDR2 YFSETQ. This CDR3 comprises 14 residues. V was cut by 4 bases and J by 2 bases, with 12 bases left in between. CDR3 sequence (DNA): TGCGCCAGCAGCAGCGGCAGACAGCAAGAGACCCAGTACTTC. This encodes CASSSGRQQETQYF.

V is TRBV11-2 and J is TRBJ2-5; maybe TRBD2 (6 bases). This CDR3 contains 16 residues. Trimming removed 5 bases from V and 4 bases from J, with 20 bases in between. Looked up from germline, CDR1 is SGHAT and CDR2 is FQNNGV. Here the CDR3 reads CASSPGAGSYGETQYF. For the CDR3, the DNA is TGTGCCAGCAGCCCCGGTGCGGGGTCGTACGGAGAGACCCAGTACTTC.

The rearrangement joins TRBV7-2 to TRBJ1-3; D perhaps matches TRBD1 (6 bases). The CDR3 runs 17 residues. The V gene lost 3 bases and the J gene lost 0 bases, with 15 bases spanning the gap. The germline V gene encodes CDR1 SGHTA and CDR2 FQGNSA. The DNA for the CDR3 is TGTGCCAGCAGCTTGTCCGGGACACGATTCTCTGGAAACACCATATATTTT. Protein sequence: CASSLSGTRFSGNTIYF.

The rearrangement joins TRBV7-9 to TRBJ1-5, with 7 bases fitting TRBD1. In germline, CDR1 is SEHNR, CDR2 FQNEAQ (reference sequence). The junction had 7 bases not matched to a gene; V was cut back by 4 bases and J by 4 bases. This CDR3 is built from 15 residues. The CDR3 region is CASSSVGDRNQPQHF. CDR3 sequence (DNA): TGTGCCAGCAGCTCAGTCGGGGACAGAAATCAGCCCCAGCATTTT.

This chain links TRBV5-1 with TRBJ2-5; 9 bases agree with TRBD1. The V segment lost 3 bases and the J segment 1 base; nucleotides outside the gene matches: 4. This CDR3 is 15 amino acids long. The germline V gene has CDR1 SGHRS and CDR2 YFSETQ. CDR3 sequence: CASSSGQGTQETQYF. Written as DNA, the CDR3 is TGCGCCAGCAGCTCAGGACAGGGGACCCAAGAGACCCAGTACTTC.

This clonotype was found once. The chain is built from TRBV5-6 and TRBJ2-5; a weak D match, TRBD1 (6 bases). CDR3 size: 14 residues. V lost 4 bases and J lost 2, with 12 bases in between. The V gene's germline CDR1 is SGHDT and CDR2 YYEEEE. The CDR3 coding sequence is TGTGCCAGCAGCACCTGGACAGTTCAAGAGACCCAGTACTTC. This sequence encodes CASSTWTVQETQYF.

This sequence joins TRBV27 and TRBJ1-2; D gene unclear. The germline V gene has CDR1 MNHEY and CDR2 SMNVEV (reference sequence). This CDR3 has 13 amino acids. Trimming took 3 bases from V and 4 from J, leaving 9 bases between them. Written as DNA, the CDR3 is TGTGCCAGCAGTTTGACAACCGCCTATGGCTACACCTTC. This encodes CASSLTTAYGYTF.

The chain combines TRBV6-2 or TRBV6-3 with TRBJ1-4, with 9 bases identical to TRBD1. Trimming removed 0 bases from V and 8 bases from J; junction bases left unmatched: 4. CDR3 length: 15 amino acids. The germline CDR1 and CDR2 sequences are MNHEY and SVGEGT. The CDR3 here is CASSYSTGTGEKLFF. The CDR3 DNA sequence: TGTGCCAGCAGTTACTCGACCGGGACAGGGGAAAAACTGTTTTTT.

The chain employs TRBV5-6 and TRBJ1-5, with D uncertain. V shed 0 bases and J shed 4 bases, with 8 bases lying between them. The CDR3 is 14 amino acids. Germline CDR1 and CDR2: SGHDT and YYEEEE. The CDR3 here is CASSLGGLNQPQHF. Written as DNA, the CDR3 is TGTGCCAGCAGCTTGGGCGGCCTAAATCAGCCCCAGCATTTT.

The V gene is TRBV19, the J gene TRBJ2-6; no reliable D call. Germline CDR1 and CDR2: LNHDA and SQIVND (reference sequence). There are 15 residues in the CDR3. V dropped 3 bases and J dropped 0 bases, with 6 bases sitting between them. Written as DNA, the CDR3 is TGTGCCAGTAGTATCAGTGGCTCTGGGGCCAACGTCCTGACTTTC. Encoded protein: CASSISGSGANVLTF.

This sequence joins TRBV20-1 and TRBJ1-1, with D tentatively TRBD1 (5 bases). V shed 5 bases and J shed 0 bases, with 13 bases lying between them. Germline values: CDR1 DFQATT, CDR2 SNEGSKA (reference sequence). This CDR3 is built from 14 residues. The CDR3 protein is CSAGRQGVNTEAFF. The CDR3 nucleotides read TGCAGTGCTGGCCGCCAGGGTGTGAACACTGAAGCTTTCTTT.

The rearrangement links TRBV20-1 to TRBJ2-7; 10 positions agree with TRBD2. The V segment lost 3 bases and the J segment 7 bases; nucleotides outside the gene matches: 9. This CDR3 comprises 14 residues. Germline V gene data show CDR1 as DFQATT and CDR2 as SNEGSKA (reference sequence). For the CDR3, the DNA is TGCAGTGCTAGTGAGCGGGGGGGCCTCCGGGAGCAGTACTTC. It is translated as CSASERGGLREQYF.

CDR3 in DNA: TGTGCCAGCAGCCAAGTTGTGGACAATGAGCAGTTCTTC. It is translated as CASSQVVDNEQFF. The chain combines TRBV3-1 with TRBJ2-1, with D uncertain. The CDR3 runs to 13 residues. Germline V lookup: CDR1 LGHDT, CDR2 YNNKEL (reference sequence). The ends were cut back, 1 base at V and 5 bases at J, with 6 bases in the middle.

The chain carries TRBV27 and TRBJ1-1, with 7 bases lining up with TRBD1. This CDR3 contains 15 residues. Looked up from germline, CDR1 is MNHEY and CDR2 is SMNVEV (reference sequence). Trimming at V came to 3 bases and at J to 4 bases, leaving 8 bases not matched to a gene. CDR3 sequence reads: CASSFSQGFPTEAFF. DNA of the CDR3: TGTGCCAGCAGTTTTTCACAGGGGTTTCCCACTGAAGCTTTCTTT.

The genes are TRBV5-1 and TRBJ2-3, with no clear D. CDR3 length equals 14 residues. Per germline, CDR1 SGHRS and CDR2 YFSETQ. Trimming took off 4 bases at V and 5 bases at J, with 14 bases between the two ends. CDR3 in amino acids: CASSLRWPGDTQYF. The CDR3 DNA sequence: TGCGCCAGCAGCCTAAGGTGGCCGGGAGATACGCAGTATTTT.

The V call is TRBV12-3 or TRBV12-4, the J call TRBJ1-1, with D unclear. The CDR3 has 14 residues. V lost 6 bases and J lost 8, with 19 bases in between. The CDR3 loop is CASSSSGWESEAFF. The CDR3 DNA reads TGTGCCAGCAGCTCCTCTGGGTGGGAGTCCGAAGCTTTCTTT.

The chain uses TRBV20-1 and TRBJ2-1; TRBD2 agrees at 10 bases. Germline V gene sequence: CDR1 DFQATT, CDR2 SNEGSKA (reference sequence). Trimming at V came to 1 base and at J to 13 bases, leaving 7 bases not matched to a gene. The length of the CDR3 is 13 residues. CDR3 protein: CSARAPSGGTQFF. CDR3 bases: TGCAGTGCTAGAGCGCCTAGCGGGGGAACACAGTTCTTC.

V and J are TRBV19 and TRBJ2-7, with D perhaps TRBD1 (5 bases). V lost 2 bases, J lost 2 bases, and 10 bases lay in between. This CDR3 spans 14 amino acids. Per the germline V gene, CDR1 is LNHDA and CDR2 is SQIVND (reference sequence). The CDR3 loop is CASSISPGTYEQYF. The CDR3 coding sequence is TGTGCCAGTAGTATATCCCCAGGGACCTACGAGCAGTACTTC.